This record covers a single T cell receptor beta chain. What it binds is not known. Germline is not matched at one junction end, which may reflect a read error. The data derive from a study of identical twins. Points from the study as a whole: Shared out-of-frame alpha sequences (those common to twins) showed excess low generation probability.

Germline values: CDR1 LGHDT, CDR2 YNNKEL (reference sequence). The CDR3 spans 15 residues. TCRdb reanalysed the 5' RACE reads using MiXCR and keeps one entry per CDR3 protein. This sample yields around 1.7 million distinct CDR3 sequences, of which less than 35% are seen a single time; about 0.3% belongs to the top ten. The chain combines TRBV3-1 with TRBJ2-3; D might be TRBD2 (6 bases). This TCR was recovered from a newborn girl in good health. The sequencing sample was made of cord blood. The CDR3 coding sequence is TGCGCCAGCAGCCTCAGACTAGTAGATACAGATACGCAGTATTTT. Amino acids: CASSLRLVDTDTQYF.